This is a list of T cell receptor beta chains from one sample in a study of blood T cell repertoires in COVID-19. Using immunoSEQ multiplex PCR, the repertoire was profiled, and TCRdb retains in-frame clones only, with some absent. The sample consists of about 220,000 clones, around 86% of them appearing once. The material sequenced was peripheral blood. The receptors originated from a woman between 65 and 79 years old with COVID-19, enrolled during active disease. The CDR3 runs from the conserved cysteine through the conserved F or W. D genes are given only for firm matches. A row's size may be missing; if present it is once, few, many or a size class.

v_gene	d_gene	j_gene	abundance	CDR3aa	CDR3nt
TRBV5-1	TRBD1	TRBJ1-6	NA	CASSGQGGSPLHF	TGCGCCAGCAGTGGACAGGGAGGTTCACCCCTCCACTTT
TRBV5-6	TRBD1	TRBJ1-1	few	CASSWTGNNEAFF	TGTGCCAGCAGCTGGACAGGGAACAATGAAGCTTTCTTT
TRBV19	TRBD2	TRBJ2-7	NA	CASSRREHSYEQYF	TGTGCCAGTAGTAGGCGGGAGCACTCCTACGAGCAGTACTTC
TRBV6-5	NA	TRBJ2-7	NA	CASSYGLSLEQYF	TGTGCCAGCAGTTATGGTCTATCCCTCGAGCAGTACTTC
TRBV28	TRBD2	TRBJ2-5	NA	CASSLRLAGRETQYF	TGTGCCAGCAGTTTAAGGCTAGCGGGGAGAGAGACCCAGTACTTC
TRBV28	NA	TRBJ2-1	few	CASSQLSGEQFF	TGTGCCAGCAGCCAACTGAGCGGTGAGCAGTTCTTC
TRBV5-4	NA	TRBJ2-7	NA	CASLDQRVGSYEQYF	TGTGCCAGCCTCGACCAGCGGGTAGGGTCCTACGAGCAGTACTTC
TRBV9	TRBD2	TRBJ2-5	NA	CASSVSGRATETQYF	TGTGCCAGCAGCGTCAGCGGGAGGGCCACAGAGACCCAGTACTTC
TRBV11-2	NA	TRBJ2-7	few	CASSHLTGRRMHEQYF	TGTGCCAGCAGCCACCTCACGGGGAGGCGGATGCACGAGCAGTACTTC
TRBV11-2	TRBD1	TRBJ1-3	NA	CASSEQGLAGNTIYF	TGTGCCAGCAGCGAACAGGGGTTGGCTGGAAACACCATATATTTT
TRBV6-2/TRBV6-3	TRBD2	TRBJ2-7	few	CASSYGASGRAYEQYF	TGTGCCAGCAGTTATGGGGCTAGCGGGAGGGCCTACGAGCAGTACTTC
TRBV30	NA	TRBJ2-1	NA	CAWSVRNEQFF	TGTGCCTGGAGTGTCAGGAATGAGCAGTTCTTC
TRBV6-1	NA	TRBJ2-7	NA	CATRQASYEQYF	TGTGCCACCCGACAGGCTTCCTACGAGCAGTACTTC
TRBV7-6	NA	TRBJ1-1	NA	CASSPQQGNTEAFF	TGTGCCAGCAGCCCCCAACAGGGAAACACTGAAGCTTTCTTT
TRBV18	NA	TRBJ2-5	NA	CASSPPETGQETQYF	TGTGCCAGCTCACCACCGGAAACAGGCCAAGAGACCCAGTACTTC
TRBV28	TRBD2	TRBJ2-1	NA	CASSGPRTSGGNEQFF	TGTGCCAGCAGTGGCCCTCGGACTAGCGGGGGAAATGAGCAGTTCTTC
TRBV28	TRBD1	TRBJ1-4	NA	CASSLSAGTGNEKLFF	TGTGCCAGCAGTTTATCAGCAGGGACAGGAAATGAAAAACTGTTTTTT
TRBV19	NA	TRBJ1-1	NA	CASSMAGLGTEAFF	TGTGCCAGTAGTATGGCAGGGCTCGGCACTGAAGCTTTCTTT
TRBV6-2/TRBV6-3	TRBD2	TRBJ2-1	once	CASSYRRASGRGNEQFF	TGTGCCAGCAGTTACCGCCGGGCTAGCGGGAGGGGCAATGAGCAGTTCTTC
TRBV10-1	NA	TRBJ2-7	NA	CASSEFRGNEQYF	TGCGCCAGCAGTGAGTTCAGGGGAAACGAGCAGTACTTC
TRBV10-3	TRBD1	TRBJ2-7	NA	CAIRADRENSYEQYF	TGTGCCATCAGGGCGGACAGGGAGAACTCCTACGAGCAGTACTTC
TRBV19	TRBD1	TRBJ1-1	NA	CASSRTGRTEAFF	TGTGCCAGTAGTCGGACAGGCCGCACTGAAGCTTTCTTT
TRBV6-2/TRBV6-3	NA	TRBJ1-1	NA	CASSLGGTLNTEAFF	TGTGCCAGCAGCCTGGGGGGGACCTTGAACACTGAAGCTTTCTTT
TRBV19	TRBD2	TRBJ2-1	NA	CASKIRASGRQGDNEQFF	TGTGCCAGTAAGATTCGGGCTAGCGGGAGACAGGGTGACAATGAGCAGTTCTTC
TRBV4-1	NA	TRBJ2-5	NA	CASSLDFLGTQYF	TGCGCCAGCAGCTTGGACTTTTTGGGGACCCAGTACTTC
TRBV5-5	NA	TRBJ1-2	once	CASSLDRYGYTF	TGTGCCAGCAGCTTGGATCGCTATGGCTACACCTTC
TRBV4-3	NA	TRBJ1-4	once	CASSQEGRAREKLFF	TGCGCCAGCAGCCAAGAAGGCAGGGCGAGAGAAAAACTGTTTTTT
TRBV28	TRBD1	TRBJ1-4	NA	CASQDRGRRSDEKLFF	TGTGCCAGTCAAGACAGGGGGCGCAGGTCCGACGAAAAACTGTTTTTT
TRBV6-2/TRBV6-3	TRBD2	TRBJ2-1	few	CASSFSGTRLNEQFF	TGTGCCAGCAGTTTTTCCGGGACTAGATTGAATGAGCAGTTCTTC
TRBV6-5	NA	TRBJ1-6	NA	CASKDSSNSPLHF	TGTGCCAGCAAGGACAGTAGTAATTCACCCCTCCACTTT
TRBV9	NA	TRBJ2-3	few	CASSVTSLSTDTQYF	TGTGCCAGCAGCGTTACTAGCCTTAGCACAGATACGCAGTATTTT
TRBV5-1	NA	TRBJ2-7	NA	CASSLGGAATYEQYF	TGCGCCAGCAGCTTAGGGGGGGCTGCGACCTACGAGCAGTACTTC
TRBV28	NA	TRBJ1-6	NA	CASSSPQDNSPLHF	TGTGCCAGCAGCTCCCCGCAGGATAATTCACCCCTCCACTTT
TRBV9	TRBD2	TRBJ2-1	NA	CASSVSGRRSSYNEQFF	TGTGCCAGCAGCGTTAGCGGGAGGCGAAGCTCCTACAATGAGCAGTTCTTC
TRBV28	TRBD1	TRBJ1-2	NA	CASSPHTGGRGGYTF	TGTGCCAGCAGTCCCCATACAGGGGGAAGGGGTGGCTACACCTTC
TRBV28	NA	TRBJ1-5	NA	CASSFLNQPQHF	TGTGCCAGCAGTTTTCTCAATCAGCCCCAGCATTTT
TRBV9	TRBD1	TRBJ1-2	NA	CASSVVPGQGGGYTF	TGTGCCAGCAGCGTAGTACCGGGACAGGGGGGCGGCTACACCTTC
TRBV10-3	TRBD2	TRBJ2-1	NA	CAISGPAGEGVSYNEQFF	TGTGCCATCAGTGGTCCTGCGGGGGAGGGAGTCTCCTACAATGAGCAGTTCTTC